This TCR beta chain was recorded in a study of blood T cell repertoires in COVID-19. For the study at large: Samples came from the United States, Italy and Spain, spanning acute and convalescent COVID-19. The analysed material was cDNA or gDNA that came from T cells, B-cell-depleted T cells, or PBMCs.

The CDR3 has 15 amino acids. The germline CDR1 and CDR2 sequences are SGHNT and YYREEE (reference sequence). V was trimmed by 0 bases and J by 4 bases, leaving 13 bases between them. Per the authors' pipeline: Amplifying reference gene primers gave estimates of nucleated cell counts. This table comes from immunoSEQ multiplex PCR, and its TCRdb copy is limited to in-frame clones, with some not included. V and J calls and clone size come straight from that table; D and trimming were deduced from the DNA. The table lists 100,000 or so clones, around 81% of them singletons, with approximately 9% in the top ten.

V and J are TRBV5-4 and TRBJ1-2; the D gene is possibly TRBD1 (6 bases). This TCR came from an older woman with acute or convalescent COVID-19. The specimen was peripheral blood. In DNA form, the CDR3 reads TGTGCCAGCAGCTTGGGCTCAGGGGCTGTCTATGGCTACACCTTC. This sequence encodes CASSLGSGAVYGYTF.